This T cell receptor (beta chain) was captured by sequencing in a study of T cell responses to AZD1222 COVID-19 vaccine. CDR1 SGHVS and CDR2 FQNEAQ come from the germline V gene. This CDR3 region has 14 residues. V lost 3 bases and J lost 8, with 16 bases in between. TCRdb's copy holds only in-frame clones and misses some; the assay was immunoSEQ multiplex PCR. The sample holds 150,000 to 200,000 clones; around nine tenths are singletons and the top ten take roughly 4%. As for this clone: Its antigen is not known.

General study findings and limits: Clonal diversity was possibly underestimated, and white British individuals and females predominated among donors.

The chain recombines TRBV7-8 with TRBJ1-2; D not certain. Sequencing was performed on peripheral blood, taken 28 days after the second AZD1222 dose. This receptor was taken from an adult who received the AZD1222 COVID-19 vaccine. CDR3 protein: CASSFIMIGGGYTF. DNA for the CDR3: TGTGCCAGCAGCTTTATTATGATTGGCGGAGGCTACACCTTC.